The present entry profiles one TCR beta chain with its context. This sample was taken from a study of immune evolution from preneoplasia to lung adenocarcinoma. The repertoire was sequenced with immunoSEQ multiplex PCR; TCRdb's copy has only in-frame clones and lacks some. Here the sample spans about 10,000 clones, around nine tenths being singletons. Germline V gene data show CDR1 as LNHDA and CDR2 as SQIVND (reference sequence). This CDR3 is built from 16 residues. The trim removed 10 bases at V and 2 bases at J, leaving 13 bases unmatched. Material for sequencing was FFPE invasive lung adenocarcinoma tissue. This TCR derives from a person aged 70 to 85 with invasive lung adenocarcinoma. Some clones in this sample may be carry-over from other donors' samples. V usage is TRBV19 and J usage is TRBJ1-5; the match to TRBD1 covers 8 bases. The CDR3 coding sequence is TGTGCCACCAAACACGGATCGGGACAGGGCAATCAGCCCCAGCATTTT. Translation gives CATKHGSGQGNQPQHF.